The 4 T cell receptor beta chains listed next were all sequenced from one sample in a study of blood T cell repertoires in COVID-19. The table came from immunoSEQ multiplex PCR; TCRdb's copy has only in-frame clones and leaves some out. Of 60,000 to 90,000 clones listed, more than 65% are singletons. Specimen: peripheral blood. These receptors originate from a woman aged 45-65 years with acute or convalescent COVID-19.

CDR3 bases: TGTGCCAGCAGCTTAGAAGACGGCTTCGGGGAGACCCAGTACTTC. Protein product: CASSLEDGFGETQYF. The rearrangement uses TRBV11-2 and TRBJ2-5; D unclear. CDR1 and CDR2 from the germline V gene are SGHAT and FQNNGV. V gave up 0 bases and J gave up 5 bases, with 13 bases separating them. The CDR3 is 15 residues long.

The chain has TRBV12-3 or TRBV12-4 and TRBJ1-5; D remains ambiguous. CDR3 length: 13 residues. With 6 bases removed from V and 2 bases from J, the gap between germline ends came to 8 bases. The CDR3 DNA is TGTGCCAGCAGAGGTACAGGCAATCAGCCCCAGCATTTT. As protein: CASRGTGNQPQHF.

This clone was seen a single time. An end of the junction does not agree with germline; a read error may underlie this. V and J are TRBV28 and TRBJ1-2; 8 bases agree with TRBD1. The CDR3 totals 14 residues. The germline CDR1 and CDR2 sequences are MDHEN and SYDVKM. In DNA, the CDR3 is TGTGCCAGCAGTTTTGGGGACAGGATAGGAGGTTCGTCCTTC. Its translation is CASSFGDRIGGSSF.

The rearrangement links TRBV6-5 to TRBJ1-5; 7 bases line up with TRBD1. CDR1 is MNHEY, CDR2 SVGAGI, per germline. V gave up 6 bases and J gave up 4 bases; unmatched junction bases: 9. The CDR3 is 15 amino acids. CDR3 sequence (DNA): TGTGCCAGCAGCCCGGACAGGTCCTCAAATCAGCCCCAGCATTTT. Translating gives CASSPDRSSNQPQHF.